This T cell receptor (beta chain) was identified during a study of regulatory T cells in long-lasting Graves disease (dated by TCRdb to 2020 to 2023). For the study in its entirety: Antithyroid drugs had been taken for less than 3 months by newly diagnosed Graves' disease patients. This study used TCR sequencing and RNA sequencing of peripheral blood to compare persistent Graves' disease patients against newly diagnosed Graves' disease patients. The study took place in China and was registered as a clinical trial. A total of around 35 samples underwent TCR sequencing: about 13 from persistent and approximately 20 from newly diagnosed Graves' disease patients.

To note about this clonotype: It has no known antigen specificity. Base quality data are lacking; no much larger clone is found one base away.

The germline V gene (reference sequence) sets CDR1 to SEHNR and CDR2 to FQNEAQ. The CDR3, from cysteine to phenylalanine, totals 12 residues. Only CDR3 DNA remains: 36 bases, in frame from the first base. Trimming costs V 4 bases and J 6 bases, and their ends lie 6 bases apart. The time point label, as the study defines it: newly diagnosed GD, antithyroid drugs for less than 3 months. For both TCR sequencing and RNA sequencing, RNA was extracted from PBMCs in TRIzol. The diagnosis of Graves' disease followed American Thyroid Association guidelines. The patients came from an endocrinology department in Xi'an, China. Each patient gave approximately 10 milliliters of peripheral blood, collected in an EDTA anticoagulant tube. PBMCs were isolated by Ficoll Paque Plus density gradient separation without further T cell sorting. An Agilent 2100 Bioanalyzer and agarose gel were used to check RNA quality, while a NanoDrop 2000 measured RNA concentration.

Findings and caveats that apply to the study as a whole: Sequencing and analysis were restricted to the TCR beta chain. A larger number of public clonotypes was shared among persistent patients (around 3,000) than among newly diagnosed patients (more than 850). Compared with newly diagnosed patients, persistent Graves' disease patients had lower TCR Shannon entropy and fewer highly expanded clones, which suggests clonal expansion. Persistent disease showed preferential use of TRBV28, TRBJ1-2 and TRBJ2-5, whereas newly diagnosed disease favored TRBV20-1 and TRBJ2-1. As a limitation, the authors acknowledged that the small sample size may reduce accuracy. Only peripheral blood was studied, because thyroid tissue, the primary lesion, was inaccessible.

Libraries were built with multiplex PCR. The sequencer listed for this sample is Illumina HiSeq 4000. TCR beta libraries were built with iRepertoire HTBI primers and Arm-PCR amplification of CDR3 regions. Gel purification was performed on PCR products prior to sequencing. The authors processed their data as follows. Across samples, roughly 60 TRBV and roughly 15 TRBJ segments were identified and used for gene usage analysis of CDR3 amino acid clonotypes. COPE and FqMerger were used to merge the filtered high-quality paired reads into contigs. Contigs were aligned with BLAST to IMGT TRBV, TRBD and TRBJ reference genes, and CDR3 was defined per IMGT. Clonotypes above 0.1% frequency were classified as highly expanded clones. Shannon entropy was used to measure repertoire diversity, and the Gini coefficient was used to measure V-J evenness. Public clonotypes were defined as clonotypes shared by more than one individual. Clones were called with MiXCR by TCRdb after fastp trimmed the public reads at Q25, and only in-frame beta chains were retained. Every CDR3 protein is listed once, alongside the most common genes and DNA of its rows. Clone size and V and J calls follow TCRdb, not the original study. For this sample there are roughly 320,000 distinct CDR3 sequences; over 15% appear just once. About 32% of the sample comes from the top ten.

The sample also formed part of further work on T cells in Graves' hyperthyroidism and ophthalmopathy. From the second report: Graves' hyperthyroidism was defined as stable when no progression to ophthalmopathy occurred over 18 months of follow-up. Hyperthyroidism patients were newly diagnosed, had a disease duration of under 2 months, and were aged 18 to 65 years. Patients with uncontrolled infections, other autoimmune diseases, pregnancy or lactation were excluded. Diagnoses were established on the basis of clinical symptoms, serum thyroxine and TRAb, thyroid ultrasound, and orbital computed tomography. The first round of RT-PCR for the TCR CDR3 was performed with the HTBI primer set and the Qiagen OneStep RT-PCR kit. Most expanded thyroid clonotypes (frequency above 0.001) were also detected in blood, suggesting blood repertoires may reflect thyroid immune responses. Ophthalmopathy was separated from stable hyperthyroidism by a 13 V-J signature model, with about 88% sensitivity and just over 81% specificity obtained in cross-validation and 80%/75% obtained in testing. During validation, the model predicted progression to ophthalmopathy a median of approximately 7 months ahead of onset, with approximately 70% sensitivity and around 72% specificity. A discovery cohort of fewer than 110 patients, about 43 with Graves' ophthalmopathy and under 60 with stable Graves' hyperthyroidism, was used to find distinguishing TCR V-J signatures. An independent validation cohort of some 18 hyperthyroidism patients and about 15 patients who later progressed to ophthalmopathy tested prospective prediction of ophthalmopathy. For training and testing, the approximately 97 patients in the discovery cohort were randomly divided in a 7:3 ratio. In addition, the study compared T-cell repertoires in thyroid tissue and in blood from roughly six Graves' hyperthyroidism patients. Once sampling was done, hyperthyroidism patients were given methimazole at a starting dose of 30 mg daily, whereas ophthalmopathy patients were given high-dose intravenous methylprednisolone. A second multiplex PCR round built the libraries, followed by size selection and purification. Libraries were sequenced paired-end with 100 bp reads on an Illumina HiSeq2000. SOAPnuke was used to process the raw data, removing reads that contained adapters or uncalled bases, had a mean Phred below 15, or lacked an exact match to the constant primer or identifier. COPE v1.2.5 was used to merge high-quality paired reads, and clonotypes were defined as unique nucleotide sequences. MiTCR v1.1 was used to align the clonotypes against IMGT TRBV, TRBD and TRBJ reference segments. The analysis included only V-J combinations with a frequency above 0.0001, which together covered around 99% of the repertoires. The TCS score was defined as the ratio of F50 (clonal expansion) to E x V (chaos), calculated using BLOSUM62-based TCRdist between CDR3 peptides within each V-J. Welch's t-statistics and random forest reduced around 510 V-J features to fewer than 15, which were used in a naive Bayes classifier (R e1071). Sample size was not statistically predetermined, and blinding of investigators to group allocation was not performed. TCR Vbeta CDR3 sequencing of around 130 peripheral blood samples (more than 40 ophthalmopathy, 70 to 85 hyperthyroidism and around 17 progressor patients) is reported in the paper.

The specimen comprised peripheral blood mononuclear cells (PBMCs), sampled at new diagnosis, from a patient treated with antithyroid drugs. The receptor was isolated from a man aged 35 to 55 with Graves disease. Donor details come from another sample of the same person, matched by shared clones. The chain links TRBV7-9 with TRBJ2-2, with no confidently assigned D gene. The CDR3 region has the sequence CASSSEAGELFF. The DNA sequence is TGTGCCAGCAGCTCCGAGGCCGGGGAGCTGTTTTTT.